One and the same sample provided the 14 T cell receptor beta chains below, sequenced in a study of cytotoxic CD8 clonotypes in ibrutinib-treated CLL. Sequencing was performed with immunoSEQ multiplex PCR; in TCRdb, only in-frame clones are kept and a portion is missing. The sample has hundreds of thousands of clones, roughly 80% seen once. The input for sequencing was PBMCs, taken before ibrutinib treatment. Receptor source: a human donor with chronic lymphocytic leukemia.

The CDR3: CASSFGANSGNTIYF. The DNA of the CDR3 is TGTGCCAGCAGCTTTGGGGCAAACTCTGGAAACACCATATATTTT. This chain links TRBV11-2 with TRBJ1-3, with a tentative D call TRBD1 (5 bases). The CDR3 is made up of 15 amino acids. Germline lookup yields CDR1 SGHAT and CDR2 FQNNGV. V lost 3 bases and J 0 bases, leaving 9 bases between the germline ends.

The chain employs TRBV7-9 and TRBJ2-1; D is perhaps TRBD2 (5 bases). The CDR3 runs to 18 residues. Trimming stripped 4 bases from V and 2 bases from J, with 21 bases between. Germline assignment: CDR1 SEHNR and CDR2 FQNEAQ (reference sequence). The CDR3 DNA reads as TGTGCCAGCAGCTCGGTCCGGAGCGGCCCAGTACCCTACAATGAGCAGTTCTTC. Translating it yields CASSSVRSGPVPYNEQFF.

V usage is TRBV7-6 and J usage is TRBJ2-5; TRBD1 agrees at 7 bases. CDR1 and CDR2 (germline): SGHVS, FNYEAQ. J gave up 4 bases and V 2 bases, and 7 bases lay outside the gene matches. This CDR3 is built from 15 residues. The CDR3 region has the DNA TGTGCCAGCAGCTTACGACGGGACAGATTAGAGACCCAGTACTTC. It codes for CASSLRRDRLETQYF.

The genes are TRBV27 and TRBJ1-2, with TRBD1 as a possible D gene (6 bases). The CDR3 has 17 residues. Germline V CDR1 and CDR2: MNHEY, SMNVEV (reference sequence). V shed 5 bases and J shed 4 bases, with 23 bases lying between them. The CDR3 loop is CASSQTAFGGLVYGYTF. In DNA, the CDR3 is TGTGCCAGCAGTCAAACCGCTTTCGGGGGGCTTGTCTATGGCTACACCTTC.

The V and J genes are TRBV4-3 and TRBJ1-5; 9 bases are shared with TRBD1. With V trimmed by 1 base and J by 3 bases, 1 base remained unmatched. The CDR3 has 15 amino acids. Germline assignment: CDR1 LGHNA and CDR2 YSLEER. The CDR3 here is CASSQGQGDNQPQHF. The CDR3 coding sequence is TGCGCCAGCAGCCAAGGACAGGGGGACAATCAGCCCCAGCATTTT.

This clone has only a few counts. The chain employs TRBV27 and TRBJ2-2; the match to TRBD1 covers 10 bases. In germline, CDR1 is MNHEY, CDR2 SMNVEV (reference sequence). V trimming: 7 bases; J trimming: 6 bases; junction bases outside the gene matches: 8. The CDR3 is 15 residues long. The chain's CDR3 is CASTGGTGVSGELFF. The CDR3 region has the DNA TGTGCCAGCACCGGGGGGACAGGGGTCTCCGGGGAGCTGTTTTTT.

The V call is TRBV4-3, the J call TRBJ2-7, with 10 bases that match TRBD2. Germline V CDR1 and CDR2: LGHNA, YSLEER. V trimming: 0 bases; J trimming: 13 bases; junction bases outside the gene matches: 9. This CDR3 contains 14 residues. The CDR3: CASSQEPLAGVSYF. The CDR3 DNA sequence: TGCGCCAGCAGCCAAGAACCGCTAGCGGGAGTTTCTTACTTC.

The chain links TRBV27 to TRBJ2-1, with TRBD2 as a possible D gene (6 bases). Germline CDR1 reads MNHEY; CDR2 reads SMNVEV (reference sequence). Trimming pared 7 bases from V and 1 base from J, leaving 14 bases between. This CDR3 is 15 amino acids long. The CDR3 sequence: CASNPGLPSYNEQFF. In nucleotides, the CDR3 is TGTGCCAGCAATCCGGGACTCCCTTCCTACAATGAGCAGTTCTTC.

The CDR3 reads CASSYVGAYEQYF. The DNA for the CDR3 is TGTGCCAGCAGTTACGTGGGGGCCTACGAGCAGTACTTC. This chain connects TRBV6-5 to TRBJ2-7; D is tentatively TRBD1 or TRBD2 (5 bases each). Germline-derived CDR1 and CDR2 are MNHEY and SVGAGI. This CDR3 spans 13 amino acids. The V end lost 2 bases, the J end lost 2 bases, and 7 bases lay between the germline ends.

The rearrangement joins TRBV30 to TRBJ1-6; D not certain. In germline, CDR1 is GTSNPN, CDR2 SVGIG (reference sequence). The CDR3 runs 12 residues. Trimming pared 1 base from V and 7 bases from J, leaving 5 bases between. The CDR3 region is CAWSALNSPLHF. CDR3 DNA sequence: TGTGCCTGGAGTGCTCTAAATTCACCCCTCCACTTT.

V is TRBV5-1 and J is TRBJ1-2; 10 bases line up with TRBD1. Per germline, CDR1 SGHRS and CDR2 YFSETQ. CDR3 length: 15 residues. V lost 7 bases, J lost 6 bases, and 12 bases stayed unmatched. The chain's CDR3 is CASGPGTGAWHGYTF. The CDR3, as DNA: TGCGCCAGCGGTCCCGGGACAGGGGCGTGGCATGGCTACACCTTC.

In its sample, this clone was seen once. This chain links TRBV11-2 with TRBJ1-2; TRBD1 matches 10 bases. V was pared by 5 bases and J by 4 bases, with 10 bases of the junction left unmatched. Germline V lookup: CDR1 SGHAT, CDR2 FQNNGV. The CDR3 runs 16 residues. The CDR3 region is CASSPLMGQGTYGYTF. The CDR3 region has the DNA TGTGCCAGCAGCCCCCTAATGGGACAGGGGACCTATGGCTACACCTTC.

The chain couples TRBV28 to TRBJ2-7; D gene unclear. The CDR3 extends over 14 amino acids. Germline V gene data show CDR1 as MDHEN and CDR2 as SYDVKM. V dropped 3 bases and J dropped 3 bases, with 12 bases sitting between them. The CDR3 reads CASSLTQAGYEQYF. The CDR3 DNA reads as TGTGCCAGCAGTTTGACACAAGCCGGCTACGAGCAGTACTTC.

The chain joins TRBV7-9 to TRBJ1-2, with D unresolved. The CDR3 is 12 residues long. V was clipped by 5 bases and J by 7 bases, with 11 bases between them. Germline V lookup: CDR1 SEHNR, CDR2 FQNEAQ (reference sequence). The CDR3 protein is CASSGTATGYTF. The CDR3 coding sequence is TGTGCCAGCAGCGGCACAGCTACTGGCTACACCTTC.